A selection of T cell receptor beta chains follows, all from one sample in a study of cytomegalovirus exposure and HLA in healthy donors. Some clones are missing from TCRdb's copy, which holds only in-frame ones; the method was immunoSEQ multiplex PCR. The data contain about 130,000 clones, approximately 70% of them seen just once; the ten biggest clones take up 4.8%. Sequenced: PBMCs. The source is a man in his 60s in good health and CMV-seropositive. Each CDR3 is given with its conserved first and last residue. Each record gives: clone size, J gene, D gene, V gene, CDR3 length, CDR3 DNA, CDR3 protein. A D gene is named only where the DNA matches it firmly. Size is omitted from some rows. Given values are once, few, many or a class for expanded clones.

>many|TRBJ2-1|TRBD2|TRBV6-6|16
TGTGCCAGCAGTTACTCTGGTAGCGGGGGGGTTGGTGAGCAGTTCTTC
CASSYSGSGGVGEQFF
>few|TRBJ2-7|TRBD1|TRBV5-1|14
TGCGCCAGCAGCTTGTCGGGACAGCTCTACGAGCAGTACTTC
CASSLSGQLYEQYF
>.|TRBJ2-3|.|TRBV2|17
TGTGCCAGCAGTGATATTTCGGGGGGCGGTGGCACAGATACGCAGTATTTT
CASSDISGGGGTDTQYF
>.|TRBJ1-2|.|TRBV6-1|13
TGTGCCAGCAGTCCGAGGCCCTTCTATGGCTACACCTTC
CASSPRPFYGYTF
>few|TRBJ1-2|.|TRBV7-8|16
TGTGCCAGCAGCATCGACAGCAGCCCAGGCGACTATGGCTACACCTTC
CASSIDSSPGDYGYTF
>.|TRBJ1-2|TRBD1|TRBV5-1|14
TGCGCCAGCAGCTTGAAACCGACAGGGGAGGATGGGTCCTTC
CASSLKPTGEDGSF
>.|TRBJ2-7|TRBD1|TRBV6-5|15
TGTGCCAGCCGTTTCCCTGGACAGGGCCACTACGAGCAGTACTTC
CASRFPGQGHYEQYF
>.|TRBJ1-2|.|TRBV28|16
TGTGCCAGCAGTCGTCCTAGGGGTTTCTCCTACTATGGCTACACCTTC
CASSRPRGFSYYGYTF
>.|TRBJ1-2|.|TRBV7-9|17
TGTGCCAGCAGCTTAACCCCGTTTGGAGGGTATAACTATGGCTACACCTTC
CASSLTPFGGYNYGYTF
>.|TRBJ2-3|TRBD1|TRBV10-3|14
TGTGCCATCAGGCCGGGACAGGGGGCGGATACGCAGTATTTT
CAIRPGQGADTQYF
>.|TRBJ1-4|TRBD1|TRBV6-5|14
TGTGCCAGCAGTGACAGGGGTGCCAATGAAAAACTGTTTTTT
CASSDRGANEKLFF
>.|TRBJ1-1|.|TRBV9|13
TGTGCCAGCAGCGTAGTTTCAGGGACTGAAGCTTTCTTT
CASSVVSGTEAFF
>many|TRBJ1-4|TRBD1|TRBV4-1|16
TGCGCCAGCACCACCGGGACAGGGGGAAGTAATGAAAAACTGTTTTTT
CASTTGTGGSNEKLFF
>.|TRBJ1-2|TRBD1|TRBV19|16
TGTGCCAGTATGGGGGGACAGGCCCGAGACGTAGATGGCTACACCTTC
CASMGGQARDVDGYTF
>.|TRBJ1-2|.|TRBV30|14
TGTGCCTGGGATGAGGGACACCGTGGCTATGGCTACACCTTC
CAWDEGHRGYGYTF
>.|TRBJ2-3|TRBD2|TRBV19|15
TGTGCCAGTAGTATTGGCGGGGGGAGCACAGATACGCAGTATTTT
CASSIGGGSTDTQYF
>.|TRBJ1-1|.|TRBV28|13
TGTGCCAGCAGCTTACAGGGCTACACTGAAGCTTTCTTT
CASSLQGYTEAFF